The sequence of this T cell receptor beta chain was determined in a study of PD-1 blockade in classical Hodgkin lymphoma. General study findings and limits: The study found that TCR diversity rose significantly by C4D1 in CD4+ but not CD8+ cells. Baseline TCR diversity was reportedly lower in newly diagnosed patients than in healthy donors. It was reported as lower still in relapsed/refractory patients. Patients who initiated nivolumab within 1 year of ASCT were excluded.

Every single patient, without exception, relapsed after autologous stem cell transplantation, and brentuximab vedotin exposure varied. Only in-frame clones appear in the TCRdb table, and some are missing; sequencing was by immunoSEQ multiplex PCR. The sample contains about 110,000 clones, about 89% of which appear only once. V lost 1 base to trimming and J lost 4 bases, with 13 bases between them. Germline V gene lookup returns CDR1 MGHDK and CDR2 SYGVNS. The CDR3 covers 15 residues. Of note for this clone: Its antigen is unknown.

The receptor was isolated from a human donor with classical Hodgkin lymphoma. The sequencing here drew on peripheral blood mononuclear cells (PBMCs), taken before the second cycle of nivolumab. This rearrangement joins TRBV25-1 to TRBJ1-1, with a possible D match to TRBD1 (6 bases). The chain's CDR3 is CASSELGRGSTEAFF. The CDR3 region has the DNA TGTGCCAGCAGTGAATTGGGCAGGGGATCCACTGAAGCTTTCTTT.